The clone carrying this T cell receptor (beta chain) occurred a few times. Its antigen is not known. Germline V gives CDR1 MRHNA, CDR2 SNTAGT. The CDR3 has 13 amino acids. V was clipped by 5 bases and J by 6 bases, with 11 bases between them. The primer mix had 60 Vbeta and 13 Jbeta primers. Here immunoSEQ multiplex PCR was the method, and the copy in TCRdb shows in-frame clones only, minus some. The table includes 110,000 to 150,000 clones, around 9.7% detected once. The data were taken from a study of cytomegalovirus exposure and HLA in healthy donors. Study-wide results and caveats: According to an earlier analysis, most TCR beta V segments yielded productive rearrangements about 87% or about 30% of the time. HLA alleles were associated with roughly 17,000 TCR beta sequences in a later analysis at 0.05 false discovery rate. Analyses of presence and absence presupposed an approximately uniform sequencing depth across donors. There were fewer than 200 TCR beta chains listed as cytomegalovirus-associated.

This chain connects TRBV6-4 to TRBJ2-1, with D possibly matching TRBD2 (6 bases). This sequence originates from a man aged 45 to 65 in good health and CMV-seronegative. Specimen: PBMCs. The CDR3 sequence: CASSYTSTNEQFF. Here the CDR3 DNA reads TGTGCCAGCAGTTATACTAGCACCAATGAGCAGTTCTTC.